This paragraph covers one T cell receptor beta chain sequence. The germline CDR1 and CDR2 sequences are SGHRS and YFSETQ. The CDR3 sequence is 14 residues long. V lost 3 bases and J lost 5; bases outside the gene matches: 7. The data were obtained in a study of blood T cell repertoires in COVID-19. In the original analysis: The assay estimated nucleated cells by amplifying reference gene primers. The table came from immunoSEQ multiplex PCR; TCRdb's copy has only in-frame clones and leaves some out. Clone size and V and J calls were adopted from that table, with D and trimming inferred from the DNA. The data show some 200,000 clones, over 80% seen once.

The chain uses TRBV5-1 and TRBJ2-5; TRBD1 matches 7 bases. Sequencing input: peripheral blood. The origin of this receptor is a man aged 60 to 69 with COVID-19, enrolled during active disease. The CDR3 DNA follows: TGCGCCAGCAGCTCGGGACAGATCCTGGAGACCCAGTACTTC. Protein product: CASSSGQILETQYF.